A single sample is the source of the 11 T cell receptor beta chains below, sequenced in a study of control samples from healthy donors and cancer patients. Only in-frame clones appear in the TCRdb table, and some are missing; sequencing was by immunoSEQ multiplex PCR. The sample has tens of thousands of clones, around four fifths seen once. Sequencing used blood. The receptors originated from a young man in good health.

This sequence joins TRBV14 and TRBJ2-5; D remains unclear. The V end was cut by 1 base, the J end by 6 bases, with 3 bases between. The length of the CDR3 is 11 residues. Germline CDR1 reads SGHDN; CDR2 reads FVKESK. This CDR3 is CASSQGQTQYF. The CDR3 DNA reads TGTGCCAGCAGCCAAGGACAGACCCAGTACTTC.

This clone appeared once. The CDR3 DNA reads TGTGCCAGCAGCCCGGACAGGGAAGATAGGTTCTTC. Translating it yields CASSPDREDRFF. This sequence joins TRBV7-9 and TRBJ2-1; TRBD1 agrees at 8 bases. The CDR3 is 12 residues long. Germline V gene lookup returns CDR1 SEHNR and CDR2 FQNEAQ (reference sequence). J gave up 15 bases and V 5 bases, and 9 bases lay outside the gene matches.

This rearrangement joins TRBV18 to TRBJ1-1, with D hard to call. V dropped 4 bases and J dropped 5 bases, with 8 bases sitting between them. Germline CDR1 KGHSH, CDR2 LQKENI. The CDR3 runs to 12 residues. CDR3 sequence: CASSQGGTEAFF. Written as DNA, the CDR3 is TGTGCCAGCTCACAGGGCGGGACTGAAGCTTTCTTT.

The chain is built from TRBV29-1 and TRBJ1-2; 7 nucleotides align to TRBD1. The CDR3 loop spans 12 amino acids. V lost 7 bases and J lost 4; bases outside the gene matches: 6. Germline assignment: CDR1 SQVTM and CDR2 ANQGSEA. DNA for the CDR3: TGCAGCGCGGGGGACAGCACCTATGGCTACACCTTC. Its protein product is CSAGDSTYGYTF.

The chain has TRBV5-1 and TRBJ1-3; D possibly corresponds to TRBD1 (6 bases). The length of the CDR3 is 15 residues. V was pared by 5 bases and J by 1 base, with 13 bases between. Germline CDR1 SGHRS, CDR2 YFSETQ. The DNA for the CDR3 is TGCGCCAGCAGACCTGACAGGAATTCTGGAAACACCATATATTTT. Residues: CASRPDRNSGNTIYF.

The chain carries TRBV5-1 and TRBJ2-3, with 9 bases identical to TRBD2. The V gene's germline CDR1 is SGHRS and CDR2 YFSETQ. J lost 5 bases, V lost 3 bases, and 4 bases had no gene match. The CDR3 covers 14 residues. CDR3: CASSYSGGGDTQYF. The CDR3 DNA follows: TGCGCCAGCAGCTATAGCGGGGGAGGAGATACGCAGTATTTT.

The chain is built from TRBV5-4 and TRBJ2-7; TRBD1 agrees at 9 bases. This CDR3 spans 14 amino acids. V lost 4 bases and J lost 4; bases outside the gene matches: 6. CDR1 and CDR2 (germline): SGHNT, YYREEE (reference sequence). The CDR3 region is CASSNAGQGYEQYF. The CDR3 region has the DNA TGTGCCAGCAGCAACGCAGGACAGGGGTACGAGCAGTACTTC. Using reference TRBV5-4 and TRBJ2-7 for the parts outside the CDR3, the full variable domain is ETGVTQSPTHLIKTRGQQVTLRCSSQSGHNTVSWYQQALGQGPQFIFQYYREEENGRGNFPPRFSGLQFPNYSSELNVNALELDDSALYLCASSNAGQGYEQYFGPGTRLTVT.

This clone was seen a handful of times. The chain joins TRBV11-2 to TRBJ2-2; D might be TRBD1 or TRBD2, each matching 5 bases. The V end lost 0 bases, the J end lost 4 bases, and 6 bases lay between the germline ends. The CDR3 covers 14 residues. Germline CDR1 SGHAT, CDR2 FQNNGV. The CDR3 sequence: CASSLEGVTGELFF. The CDR3 DNA is TGTGCCAGCAGCTTAGAGGGGGTCACCGGGGAGCTGTTTTTT.

The chain employs TRBV18 and TRBJ1-4; 10 bases align to TRBD1. CDR3 length equals 15 residues. The V gene's germline CDR1 is KGHSH and CDR2 LQKENI. The ends lost 2 bases at V and 8 bases at J; junction bases unmatched: 5. The CDR3 region has the DNA TGTGCCAGCTCACCAAGACAGGGGGCAGCGGAAAAACTGTTTTTT. Translated, it gives CASSPRQGAAEKLFF. The whole variable domain, remainder taken from reference TRBV18 and TRBJ1-4, is NAGVMQNPRHLVRRRGQEARLRCSPMKGHSHVYWYRQLPEEGLKFMVYLQKENIIDESGMPKERFSAEFPKEGPSILRIQQVVRGDSAAYFCASSPRQGAAEKLFFGSGTQLSVL.

The CDR3 is CASRSDHRDRRSTQYF. The CDR3 DNA follows: TGTGCCAGCAGATCGGATCACCGGGACAGAAGATCAACGCAGTATTTT. The chain combines TRBV5-6 with TRBJ2-3; the match to TRBD1 covers 7 bases. V gave up 5 bases and J gave up 9 bases; unmatched junction bases: 18. The CDR3 is made up of 16 amino acids. Germline V gene data show CDR1 as SGHDT and CDR2 as YYEEEE.

The chain employs TRBV10-1 and TRBJ2-7, with 7 bases lining up with TRBD1. V lost 8 bases, J lost 2 bases, and 6 bases stayed unmatched. Germline lookup yields CDR1 WNHNN and CDR2 SYGVQD (reference sequence). This CDR3 has 13 amino acids. CDR3 region: CASGSGTAYEQYF. The CDR3 DNA follows: TGCGCCAGCGGTTCCGGGACAGCCTACGAGCAGTACTTC.